This is a list of T cell receptor beta chains from one sample in a study of blood T cells in healthy people across ages. TCRdb independently ran MiXCR on the 5' RACE reads; one entry per CDR3 protein. The data hold 1.2 million to 1.5 million distinct CDR3 sequences, with approximately 63% observed a single time. Sequences were obtained from blood. Source of these receptors: a man aged 18 to 29 in good health. CDR3s include the opening cysteine and the closing phenylalanine or tryptophan.

TRBV4-1	TRBJ2-3	CASSHLDREDTQYF
TRBV11-2	TRBJ2-6	CASSLDRDTSVPGANVLTF
TRBV7-2	TRBJ1-6	CASSLEDRETLSSYNSPLHF
TRBV12-3/TRBV12-4	TRBJ2-3	CASSLAPGLTKRTDTQYF
TRBV7-9	TRBJ2-7	CASSGTVTYEQYF
TRBV20-1	TRBJ1-6	CSAFTRPTGTNSPLHF
TRBV20-1	TRBJ2-7	CSARDTKGERVPYEQYF
TRBV9	TRBJ1-1	CASSPGSMNTEAFF
TRBV7-6	-	CASSLEGGLFGRYSYEQYF
TRBV24-1	TRBJ2-3	CATSRSGRFNPQYF
TRBV7-9	TRBJ1-4	CASSWGDAGGFEKLFF
TRBV9	TRBJ2-1	CASSAGLGSYNEQFF
TRBV24-1	TRBJ2-3	CATSDHLSPGTQRRLDTQYF